Listed below are T cell receptor beta chains from one sample, sequenced in a study of OX40 agonist ivuxolimab in advanced cancers. The data were produced by immunoSEQ multiplex PCR, yet TCRdb's version contains in-frame clones alone and is incomplete. The table shows 70,000 or so clones, with 80% to 95% occurring only once. This material consisted of CD4+ or CD8+ T cells sorted from blood, taken in a trial of the OX40 agonist ivuxolimab. The receptor set was obtained from an adult with an advanced solid tumor such as melanoma, head and neck, liver or kidney cancer. Both conserved end residues are part of each CDR3.

V gene	J gene	CDR3 protein
TRBV5-1	TRBJ2-7	CASSPQGREQYF
TRBV19	TRBJ2-1	CASKSPTRGGEQFF
TRBV7-9	TRBJ1-2	CASSLVPPAGVSGGYTF
TRBV28	TRBJ1-2	CASSLSRRGGYTF
TRBV6-5	TRBJ1-2	CASSRQGKGYGYTF
TRBV21-1	TRBJ2-1	CASSIRLNEQFF
TRBV9	TRBJ2-7	CASSVAPGPFYEQYF
TRBV19	TRBJ2-3	CASSGPGRKVGTDTQYF
TRBV7-9	TRBJ1-2	CASSPGGQFRSYTF
TRBV6-1	TRBJ2-1	CASSKSPDRVGQFF
TRBV5-8	TRBJ1-3	CASTPRGNTIYF
TRBV19	TRBJ2-1	CASRTTSGSNNEQFF
TRBV30	TRBJ2-7	CAWSVQREGPPYF
TRBV18	TRBJ1-1	CASSPPEKGTEAFF
TRBV7-8	TRBJ1-2	CASSPDRVGYGYTF
TRBV19	TRBJ2-2	CASRVSPGSGELFF
TRBV4-2	TRBJ1-1	CASSRGGTGDTEAFF
TRBV2	TRBJ1-2	CASSTTYRASNYGYTF
TRBV7-3	TRBJ1-5	CASSPGILMPQHF
TRBV18	TRBJ1-1	CASSPPGGMSTEAFF
TRBV5-1	TRBJ1-2	CASSSGQGVGGYTF
TRBV19	TRBJ2-5	CASSIPGAPRGETQYF
TRBV6-5	TRBJ2-7	CASSLLLAGAGEQYF
TRBV28	TRBJ2-5	CASSSYSGTSGPGAQYF
TRBV30	TRBJ2-5	CAWEGFRGTQYF
TRBV9	TRBJ2-3	CASSIKLGDTQYF
TRBV19	TRBJ2-2	CASSNRVGTGELFF
TRBV19	TRBJ1-5	CASSGTVPLASNQPQHF
TRBV5-1	TRBJ2-1	CASSPTPGPTQWYEQFF
TRBV28	TRBJ1-2	CASSLARSDYGYTF
TRBV5-1	.	CASSGGNSYEQYF
TRBV29-1	TRBJ2-3	CSVLASGTSGMTDTQYF
TRBV5-1	TRBJ2-3	CASSLAGVGTDTQYF
TRBV10-3	TRBJ2-1	CAISGRGPDNEQFF
TRBV7-3	TRBJ2-1	CASSLVPGLDSYNEQFF
TRBV2	TRBJ1-1	CASSLKGVLNTEAFF
TRBV6-5	TRBJ1-6	CASSFTNSPLHF
TRBV7-9	TRBJ1-1	CASSLGVGPGPEAFF
TRBV2	TRBJ2-3	CASSFDSYSTDTQYF
TRBV18	TRBJ2-2	CASSPLAGGPGTGELFF
TRBV7-9	TRBJ2-1	CASSLRLAATAEQFF
TRBV19	TRBJ1-5	CASSTDTSNQPQHF
TRBV15	TRBJ2-7	CATGTRTSGEQYF
TRBV19	TRBJ1-2	CASSMSSGEGYTF
TRBV9	TRBJ1-1	CASSVVGSDVAFF
TRBV5-6	.	CASNIGGTGRAYEQYF